This TCR beta chain was documented in a study of graft-versus-host responses after intestinal transplantation. For the study at large: Every one of the recipients received anti-thymocyte globulin induction and afterwards took tacrolimus and steroids for around 3 years.

Germline-derived CDR1 and CDR2 are GTSNPN and SVGIG (reference sequence). The germline V and J ends were trimmed by 2 bases and 5 bases, with 10 bases remaining between them. CDR3 length: 13 amino acids. This clone has just one count. The antigen is unknown. Libraries were prepared by immunoSEQ multiplex PCR; TCRdb keeps only in-frame clonotypes and omits some of them. This table holds fewer than 120,000 clones, around 93% found once. The sample in question was unstimulated CD8+ T cells sorted from spleen or lymph node cells, obtained before intestinal transplant. V usage is TRBV30 and J usage is TRBJ1-5, with unresolved D. The receptor's source is a human donor who received an intestinal transplant. The CDR3 DNA reads as TGTGCCTGGAGTAACACCCCCTATCAGCCCCAGCATTTT. Its translation: CAWSNTPYQPQHF. Full variable domain (rest looked up from reference TRBV30 and TRBJ1-5): SQTIHQWPATLVQPVGSPLSLECTVEGTSNPNLYWYRQAAGRGLQLLFYSVGIGQISSEVPQNLSASRPQDRQFILSSKKLLLSDSGFYLCAWSNTPYQPQHFGDGTRLSIL.